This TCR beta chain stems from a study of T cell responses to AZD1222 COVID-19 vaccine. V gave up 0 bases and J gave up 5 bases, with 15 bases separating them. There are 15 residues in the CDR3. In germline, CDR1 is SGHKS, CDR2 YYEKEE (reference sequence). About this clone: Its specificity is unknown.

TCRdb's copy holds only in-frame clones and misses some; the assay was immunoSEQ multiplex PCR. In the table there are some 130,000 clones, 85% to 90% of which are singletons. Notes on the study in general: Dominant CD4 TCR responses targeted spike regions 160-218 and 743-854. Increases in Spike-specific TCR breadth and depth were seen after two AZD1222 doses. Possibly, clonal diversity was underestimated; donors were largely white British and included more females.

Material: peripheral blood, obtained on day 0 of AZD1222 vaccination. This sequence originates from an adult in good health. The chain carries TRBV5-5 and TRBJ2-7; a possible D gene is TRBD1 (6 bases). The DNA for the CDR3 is TGTGCCAGCAGCTTGGTTGGGCAGGGGAACCACGAGCAGTACTTC. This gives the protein CASSLVGQGNHEQYF.